Listed below are T cell receptor beta chains from one sample, sequenced in a study of OX40 agonist ivuxolimab in advanced cancers. Measured with immunoSEQ multiplex PCR; TCRdb has only the in-frame clones, and not every one. The sample records approximately 75,000 clones, more than 75% being singletons. This specimen consisted of CD4+ or CD8+ T cells sorted from blood, obtained in a trial of the OX40 agonist ivuxolimab. The receptors were gathered from an adult with an advanced solid tumor such as melanoma, head and neck, liver or kidney cancer. Each CDR3 is given with its conserved first and last residue. A D gene is named only where the DNA matches it firmly. Not every row has a clone size; where given, it reads once, few, many or a size class.

d_gene	j_gene	v_gene	abundance	CDR3aa	CDR3nt
TRBD1	TRBJ2-7	TRBV19	-	CASSTRDRDIYEQYF	TGTGCCAGTAGTACTCGGGACAGGGATATCTACGAGCAGTACTTC
TRBD2	TRBJ2-3	TRBV7-8	once	CASSLGTSGFFDTQYF	TGTGCCAGCAGCTTAGGGACTAGCGGCTTCTTCGATACGCAGTATTTT
-	TRBJ2-7	TRBV28	-	CASSAISGRMISYEQYF	TGTGCCAGCAGTGCCATCTCCGGACGCATGATCTCCTACGAGCAGTACTTC
-	TRBJ1-5	TRBV6-4	once	CASSDSRFRQPQHF	TGTGCCAGCAGTGACTCCAGGTTCCGGCAGCCCCAGCATTTT
TRBD2	TRBJ2-1	TRBV9	-	CASSVASGGANPYNEQFF	TGTGCCAGCAGCGTAGCTAGCGGGGGGGCTAATCCCTACAATGAGCAGTTCTTC
TRBD1	TRBJ2-7	TRBV25-1	-	CASSIGTGGPYEQYF	TGTGCCAGCAGCATAGGGACAGGGGGACCCTACGAGCAGTACTTC
-	TRBJ2-3	TRBV5-1	-	CASSLLQTDTQYF	TGCGCCAGCAGCCTGTTGCAGACAGATACGCAGTATTTT
-	TRBJ1-6	TRBV30	-	CAWSPRGGGSPLHF	TGTGCCTGGAGTCCCCGAGGGGGAGGCTCACCCCTCCACTTT
TRBD1	TRBJ2-1	TRBV7-9	-	CASSSGTGNYNEQFF	TGTGCCAGCAGCTCCGGGACAGGGAATTACAATGAGCAGTTCTTC
TRBD2	TRBJ2-5	TRBV15	-	CATSTRSGGQETQYF	TGTGCCACCAGCACCCGTAGCGGGGGGCAAGAGACCCAGTACTTC
-	TRBJ2-3	TRBV9	-	CASSVADTQYF	TGTGCCAGCAGCGTAGCAGATACGCAGTATTTT
-	TRBJ1-1	TRBV5-4	-	CASSLGQTNTEAFF	TGTGCCAGCAGCTTGGGCCAGACGAACACTGAAGCTTTCTTT
-	TRBJ2-3	TRBV21-1	-	CASSPPPQGDTQYF	TGTGCCAGCAGCCCCCCTCCTCAAGGCGATACGCAGTATTTT
TRBD1	TRBJ1-5	TRBV28	-	CASKPSGTGNHQPQHF	TGTGCCAGCAAACCCTCCGGGACAGGGAACCATCAGCCCCAGCATTTT
-	TRBJ1-5	TRBV11-3	-	CASSFGASQPQHF	TGTGCCAGCAGCTTTGGGGCCAGTCAGCCCCAGCATTTT
-	TRBJ2-6	TRBV4-3	-	CASSQGQNRANVLTF	TGCGCCAGCAGCCAAGGGCAGAACCGGGCCAACGTCCTGACTTTC
-	TRBJ2-3	TRBV29-1	-	CSVVQGTDTQYF	TGCAGCGTGGTACAGGGCACAGATACGCAGTATTTT
-	TRBJ1-1	TRBV7-9	-	CASSLEGGRTEAFF	TGTGCCAGCAGCTTAGAGGGGGGGCGAACTGAAGCTTTCTTT
-	TRBJ1-5	TRBV19	-	CASSPDRIDQPQHF	TGTGCCAGTAGTCCCGACAGGATAGATCAGCCCCAGCATTTT
TRBD2	TRBJ2-5	TRBV4-2	-	CASSQDISSGRGETQYF	TGTGCCAGCAGCCAAGATATTTCTAGCGGACGTGGGGAGACCCAGTACTTC
-	TRBJ2-7	TRBV7-3	-	CASHRVEQYF	TGTGCCAGCCACAGGGTCGAGCAGTACTTC
-	TRBJ2-5	TRBV5-1	-	CASSLDDMETQYF	TGCGCCAGCAGCTTGGACGACATGGAGACCCAGTACTTC
TRBD1	TRBJ2-7	TRBV5-6	few	CASRKAGTGRYEQYF	TGTGCCAGCAGAAAAGCCGGGACAGGGCGCTACGAGCAGTACTTC
TRBD1	TRBJ1-4	TRBV4-3	-	CASSQDKGTGDEKLFF	TGCGCCAGCAGCCAAGACAAGGGGACAGGGGATGAAAAACTGTTTTTT
-	TRBJ2-3	TRBV9	few	CASSADWTDTQYF	TGTGCCAGCAGCGCAGACTGGACAGATACGCAGTATTTT
-	TRBJ2-1	TRBV27	-	CASEKLPSNEQFF	TGTGCCAGCGAAAAACTACCAAGCAATGAGCAGTTCTTC
TRBD1	TRBJ1-5	TRBV6-5	-	CASRRDRGTGQPQHF	TGTGCCAGCAGACGGGACAGGGGTACGGGACAGCCCCAGCATTTT
TRBD2	TRBJ2-1	TRBV27	-	CASSQAGESYNEQFF	TGTGCCAGCTCCCAAGCGGGAGAGTCCTACAATGAGCAGTTCTTC
-	TRBJ1-1	TRBV7-2	-	CASRGSGVEAFF	TGTGCCAGCAGGGGAAGCGGGGTTGAGGCTTTCTTT
-	TRBJ2-5	TRBV2	-	CASSLGGARGETQYF	TGTGCCAGCAGCCTGGGGGGGGCACGAGGAGAGACCCAGTACTTC
-	TRBJ2-5	TRBV29-1	once	CSVDVGLRETQYF	TGCAGCGTTGATGTGGGACTCAGGGAGACCCAGTACTTC
-	TRBJ1-1	TRBV2	-	CASSDRVEGTEAFF	TGTGCCAGCAGTGACAGGGTAGAGGGAACTGAAGCTTTCTTT
TRBD1	TRBJ2-7	TRBV5-8	-	CASSQEYRGTYEQYF	TGCGCCAGCAGCCAAGAGTACAGGGGAACCTACGAGCAGTACTTC
TRBD2	TRBJ2-1	TRBV19	-	CASSIGLAGYNEQFF	TGTGCCAGTAGTATCGGACTAGCGGGGTACAATGAGCAGTTCTTC
-	TRBJ2-3	TRBV7-9	few	CASSFSAVPTDTQYF	TGTGCCAGCAGCTTTTCGGCGGTCCCCACAGATACGCAGTATTTT
-	TRBJ2-5	TRBV18	-	CASSRGNQETQYF	TGTGCCAGCTCACGCGGGAACCAAGAGACCCAGTACTTC
TRBD2	TRBJ2-3	TRBV9	once	CASSVAGLAADTQYF	TGTGCCAGCAGCGTAGCAGGACTAGCGGCAGATACGCAGTATTTT
-	TRBJ1-2	TRBV12-2	-	CASRLVSSGGYGYTF	TGTGCAAGTCGCTTAGTGTCTTCCGGGGGGTATGGCTACACCTTC
-	TRBJ1-3	TRBV28	-	CASSGRDTIYF	TGTGCCAGCAGCGGCCGGGACACCATATATTTT
-	TRBJ2-7	TRBV5-6	medium-sized	CASVPAGTDEQYF	TGTGCCAGCGTCCCGGCAGGGACCGACGAGCAGTACTTC
TRBD1	TRBJ2-1	TRBV11-3	-	CASSSEYRGHEQFF	TGTGCCAGCAGCTCAGAGTACAGGGGGCATGAGCAGTTCTTC
TRBD1	TRBJ1-1	TRBV5-1	-	CASSIQGAFTEAFF	TGCGCCAGCAGCATTCAGGGGGCCTTTACTGAAGCTTTCTTT
TRBD1	TRBJ2-7	TRBV7-9	-	CASSSGTGGERSYEQYF	TGTGCCAGCAGCTCCGGGACAGGGGGCGAGAGGTCCTACGAGCAGTACTTC
TRBD2	TRBJ2-1	TRBV9	-	CASSVSGIYNEQFF	TGTGCCAGCAGCGTCAGCGGGATATACAATGAGCAGTTCTTC
-	TRBJ1-4	TRBV5-1	-	CASSKGDGSEKLFF	TGCGCCAGTTCCAAAGGGGACGGGTCTGAAAAACTGTTTTTT
TRBD2	TRBJ2-3	TRBV5-1	once	CASSLGPGTSGSTDTQYF	TGCGCCAGCAGCTTGGGCCCTGGGACTAGCGGAAGCACAGATACGCAGTATTTT
TRBD1	TRBJ2-3	TRBV29-1	-	CSVVGQGGADTQYF	TGCAGCGTTGTGGGACAGGGGGGAGCAGATACGCAGTATTTT
-	TRBJ2-7	TRBV7-6	-	CASSPRGGYYEQYF	TGTGCCAGCAGCCCCCGAGGGGGATATTACGAGCAGTACTTC
-	TRBJ2-6	TRBV18	-	CASSPWGKNSGANVLTF	TGTGCCAGCTCACCATGGGGGAAAAACTCTGGGGCCAACGTCCTGACTTTC
-	TRBJ2-3	TRBV5-1	-	CASSLVGDIADTQYF	TGCGCCAGCAGCTTGGTGGGGGACATCGCAGATACGCAGTATTTT
-	TRBJ1-6	TRBV6-5	-	CASMGANSPLHF	TGTGCCAGCATGGGGGCCAATTCACCCCTCCACTTT
-	TRBJ2-5	TRBV15	-	CATSRLGRVNQETQYF	TGTGCCACCAGCAGACTCGGCAGAGTAAACCAAGAGACCCAGTACTTC